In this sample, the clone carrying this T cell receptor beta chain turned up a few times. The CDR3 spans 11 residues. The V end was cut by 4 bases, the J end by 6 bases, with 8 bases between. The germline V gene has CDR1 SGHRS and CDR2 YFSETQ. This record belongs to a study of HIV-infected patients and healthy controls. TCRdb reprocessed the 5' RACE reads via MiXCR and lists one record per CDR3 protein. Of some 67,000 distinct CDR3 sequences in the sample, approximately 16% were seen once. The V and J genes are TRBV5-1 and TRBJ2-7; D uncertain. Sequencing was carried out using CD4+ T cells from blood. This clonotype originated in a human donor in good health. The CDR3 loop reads CASSRLGEQYF. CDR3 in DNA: TGCGCCAGCAGCCGTCTGGGCGAGCAGTACTTC.